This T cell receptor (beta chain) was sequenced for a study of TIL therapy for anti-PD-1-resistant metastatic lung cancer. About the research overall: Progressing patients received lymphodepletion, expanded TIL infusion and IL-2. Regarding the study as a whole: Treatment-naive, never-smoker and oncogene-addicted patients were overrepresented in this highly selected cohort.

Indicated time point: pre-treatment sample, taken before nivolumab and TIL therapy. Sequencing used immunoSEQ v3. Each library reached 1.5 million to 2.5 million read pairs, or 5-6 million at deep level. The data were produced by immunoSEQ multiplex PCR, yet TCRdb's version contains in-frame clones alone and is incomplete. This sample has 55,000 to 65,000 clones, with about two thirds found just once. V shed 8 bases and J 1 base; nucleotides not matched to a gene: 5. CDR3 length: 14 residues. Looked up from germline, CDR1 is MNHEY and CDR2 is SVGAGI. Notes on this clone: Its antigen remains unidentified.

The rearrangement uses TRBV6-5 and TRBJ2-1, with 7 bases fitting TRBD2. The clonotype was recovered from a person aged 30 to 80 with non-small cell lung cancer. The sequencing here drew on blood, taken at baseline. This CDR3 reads CASGRRESYNEQFF. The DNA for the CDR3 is TGTGCCAGCGGTAGGCGGGAGTCCTACAATGAGCAGTTCTTC.